The rows below give T cell receptor delta chains drawn from one sample of a study of Vδ1+ human thymocytes. TCRdb reprocessed the multiplex PCR reads through CATT. The sample has about 50,000 delta-chain clones, approximately 15% seen once. The sequencing sample was made of Vdelta1+ gamma-delta thymocytes from the thymus. The receptors stem from a girl under three years old who had congenital heart surgery. Each CDR3 is given without its conserved first and last residue.

v_call cdr3_aa
TRDV1 ALGEHSRERTDKLI
TRDV2 ACFTGGGAPDKLI
TRDV1 ARGEHPFLSALDTDKLI
TRDV1 ALGESGPSPPSCTGGYRELI
TRDV1 ALGGSATTLYWGILRADKLI
TRDV1 ALGELRFPTGGYSNLYTDKLI
TRAV29/DV5 AASANSYTDKLI
TRDV1 ALGDPYKVLGDYTDKLI
TRDV1 ALGEQGPVVGDKTDKLI
TRDV1 ALGEPCWGIRTYTDKLI
TRDV1 ALGELLPLADKLI
TRDV1 ALGELTLACVRDKLI
TRDV1 ALGEGLSPLGDKRVTDKLI
TRAV29/DV5 AANINSGYSHSCSRGLI
TRDV1 ALGTPITPTDKLI
TRDV2 ACDTVWLGVRGGGSTDKLI
TRDV1 ALGELEYWGMRDNKLI
TRDV1 ALGELVVSISLGDLYTDKLI
TRDV1 ALGEPRFLPLGDTSHTDKLI
TRDV1 ALGAQLTMRLGDTPKYTDKLI
TRDV1 ALGDPLLGPDKLI
TRDV1 ALGEPATYWGIGYTDKLI
TRDV1 ALGESFPPLLGDLNTDKLI
TRDV1 ALGELAPLGDRSTDKLI
TRDV1 ALGERGGNTDKLI
TRDV1 ALGELWADLYTDKLI
TRDV3 AFYGFTNKLI
TRDV1 ALGELVPPHEQVGGFNTDKLI
TRDV1 ALGGLLRPLLGDTHTDKLI
TRDV1 ALGELPPGGYEYTDKLI
TRDV1 ALGERRSVPLYTDKLI
TRDV1 ALGELGGPGKFYTDKLI
TRAV29/DV5 AGNLTLTGLRRGKLI
TRDV1 ALGETHQGGIPPAGGLI
TRDV1 ALGVSISHLDWGADKLI
TRDV1 ALGEKTGGPPYTDKLI
TRDV1 ALGLGIRRGKLI
TRDV2 ACDPGGYQGF
TRDV1 ALGEALVKGRVPGSYTDKLI
TRDV1 ALGEPSSYLGDTDKLI
TRDV1 ALGERPREGSCFRSKLI
TRDV1 ALGDVASLYWGIGTDKLI
TRDV1 ALGDSIPPWGMVI
TRDV1 ALGELLVSPRRGNWGYTLTDKLI